This is a list of T cell receptor beta chains from one sample in a study of T cell repertoires in urothelial bladder cancer. Produced via immunoSEQ multiplex PCR; TCRdb's table is partial and in-frame only. The sample consists of about 14,000 clones, 66% of them appearing once. The sample was tumor-infiltrating cells from bladder cancer. Every receptor here comes from a human donor with urothelial carcinoma. CDR3s include the opening cysteine and the closing phenylalanine or tryptophan. D genes are given only for firm matches. Where a row states a size, it is once, few, many or the class of an expanded clone; other rows omit it.

j_gene | abundance | d_gene | v_gene | CDR3aa | CDR3nt
TRBJ1-2 | few | NA | TRBV30 | CAWSVQAEYGYTF | TGTGCCTGGAGTGTCCAGGCTGAATATGGCTACACCTTC
TRBJ2-5 | NA | TRBD2 | TRBV27 | CASSLLKASGQETQYF | TGTGCCAGCAGTTTATTAAAAGCTAGCGGCCAAGAGACCCAGTACTTC
TRBJ1-6 | NA | NA | TRBV27 | CASSLGAWNSPLHF | TGTGCCAGCAGTTTGGGGGCATGGAATTCACCCCTCCACTTT
TRBJ2-3 | NA | NA | TRBV9 | CASSGRDHSTDTQYF | TGTGCCAGCAGCGGCCGAGACCACAGCACAGATACGCAGTATTTT
TRBJ2-1 | NA | NA | TRBV19 | CASSISGLPYNEQFF | TGTGCCAGTAGTATATCGGGGCTGCCCTACAATGAGCAGTTCTTC
TRBJ2-7 | NA | NA | TRBV7-2 | CASSSRHGVTGEQYF | TGTGCCAGCAGCTCCCGACACGGTGTTACGGGCGAGCAGTACTTC
TRBJ1-1 | NA | TRBD1 | TRBV18 | CASRSGGLALEAFF | TGTGCCTCAAGATCAGGGGGGCTAGCTCTGGAAGCTTTCTTT
TRBJ2-5 | NA | NA | TRBV25-1 | CASSPRWGQGETQYF | TGTGCCAGCAGCCCGAGATGGGGGCAGGGAGAGACCCAGTACTTC
TRBJ2-2 | few | NA | TRBV29-1 | CSAGVTGELFF | TGCAGCGCAGGCGTCACCGGGGAGCTGTTTTTT
TRBJ1-4 | few | TRBD1 | TRBV5-6 | CASSLVGDRRTNNEKLFF | TGTGCCAGCAGCTTGGTTGGGGACAGGCGTACAAATAATGAAAAACTGTTTTTT
TRBJ1-2 | NA | TRBD1 | TRBV7-3 | CASSPSLQGLYGYTF | TGTGCCAGCAGCCCATCCCTACAGGGGCTTTATGGCTACACCTTC
TRBJ2-3 | NA | NA | TRBV7-3 | CASSPPGTDTQYF | TGTGCCAGCAGCCCACCGGGCACAGATACGCAGTATTTT
TRBJ1-3 | NA | NA | TRBV9 | CASSPQTGSGNTIYF | TGTGCCAGCAGCCCACAGACAGGCTCTGGAAACACCATATATTTT
TRBJ1-3 | NA | TRBD1 | TRBV5-1 | CASSFGQVNTGSGNTIYF | TGCGCCAGCAGCTTCGGACAGGTGAATACGGGCTCTGGAAACACCATATATTTT